The sequence of this TCR beta chain was determined in a study of cytomegalovirus exposure and HLA in healthy donors. The V end was cut by 4 bases, the J end by 6 bases, with 17 bases between. The length of the CDR3 is 15 residues. CDR1 and CDR2 from the germline V gene are SGHNT and YYREEE (reference sequence). TCRdb's copy holds only in-frame clones and misses some; the assay was immunoSEQ multiplex PCR. The sample has some 150,000 clones; approximately 94% are singletons. This sequence was found in a man between 18 and 29 years old in good health and CMV-seropositive. Material for sequencing was PBMCs. The chain recombines TRBV5-4 with TRBJ2-4; D perhaps matches TRBD2 (5 bases). The CDR3 coding sequence is TGTGCCAGCAGCCCGGATGTGGACTGGGGAAACATTCAGTACTTC. Protein sequence: CASSPDVDWGNIQYF.